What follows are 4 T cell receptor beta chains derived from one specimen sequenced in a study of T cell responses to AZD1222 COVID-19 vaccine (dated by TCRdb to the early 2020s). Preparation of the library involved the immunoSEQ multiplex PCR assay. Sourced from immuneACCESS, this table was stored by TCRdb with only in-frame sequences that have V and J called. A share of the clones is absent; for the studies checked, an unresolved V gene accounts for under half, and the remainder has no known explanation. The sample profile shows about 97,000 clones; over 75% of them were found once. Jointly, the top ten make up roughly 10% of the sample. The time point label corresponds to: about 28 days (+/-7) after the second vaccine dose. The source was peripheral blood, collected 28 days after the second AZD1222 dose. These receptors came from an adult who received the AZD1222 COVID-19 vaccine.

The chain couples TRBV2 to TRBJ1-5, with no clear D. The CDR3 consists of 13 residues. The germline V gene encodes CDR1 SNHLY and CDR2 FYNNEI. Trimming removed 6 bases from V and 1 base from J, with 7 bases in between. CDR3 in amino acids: CASRSESNQPQHF. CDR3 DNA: TGTGCCAGCAGATCCGAGAGCAATCAGCCCCAGCATTTT.

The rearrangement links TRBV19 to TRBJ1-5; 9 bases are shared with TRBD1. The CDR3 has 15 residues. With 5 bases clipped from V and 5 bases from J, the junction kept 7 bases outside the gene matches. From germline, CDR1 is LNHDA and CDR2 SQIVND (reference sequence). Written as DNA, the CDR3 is TGTGCCAGTAGTGCTTTGGGACAGGGTGATCAGCCCCAGCATTTT. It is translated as CASSALGQGDQPQHF. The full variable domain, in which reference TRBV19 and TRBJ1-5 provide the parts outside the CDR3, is DGGITQSPKYLFRKEGQNVTLSCEQNLNHDAMYWYRQDPGQGLRLIYYSQIVNDFQKGDIAEGYSVSREKKESFPLTVTSAQKNPTAFYLCASSALGQGDQPQHFGDGTRLSIL.

The CDR3 bases are TGTGCCAGTAGTATGCCGGGACAGGACTATGGCTACACCTTC. Amino acids: CASSMPGQDYGYTF. V and J are TRBV19 and TRBJ1-2, with 8 bases aligning to TRBD1. The germline V gene has CDR1 LNHDA and CDR2 SQIVND (reference sequence). This CDR3 contains 14 residues. Trimming at V came to 3 bases and at J to 3 bases, leaving 3 bases not matched to a gene.

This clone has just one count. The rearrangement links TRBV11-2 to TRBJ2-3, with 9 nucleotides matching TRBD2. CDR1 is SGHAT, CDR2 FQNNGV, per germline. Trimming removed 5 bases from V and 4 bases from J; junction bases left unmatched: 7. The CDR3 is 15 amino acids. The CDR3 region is CASSPGTSSSDTQYF. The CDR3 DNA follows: TGTGCCAGCAGCCCCGGGACTAGCAGTTCAGATACGCAGTATTTT.